This T cell receptor (beta chain) was captured in a study of blood T cell repertoires in COVID-19. On the study more broadly: Samples came from the United States, Italy and Spain, spanning acute and convalescent COVID-19.

TCRdb's table, derived via immunoSEQ multiplex PCR, lists solely in-frame clones and lacks some. Of roughly 230,000 clones in the sample, approximately 80% were seen once. The V gene end was trimmed by 8 bases and the J gene end by 2 bases; junction bases not matched to a gene: 1. The CDR3 is 13 residues long. Germline V lookup: CDR1 LNHDA, CDR2 SQIVND (reference sequence). The chain recombines TRBV19 with TRBJ1-3; 9 positions agree with TRBD1. Sequenced: peripheral blood. This sequence was found in an elderly woman with COVID-19, enrolled during active disease. The CDR3 reads CASWTGAGNTIYF. CDR3 nucleotide sequence: TGTGCCAGTTGGACAGGGGCTGGAAACACCATATATTTT.